Below, 23 T cell receptor beta chains from the same sample are listed, as sequenced in a study of metastatic and nonmetastatic thyroid tumors. No patient received treatment before thyroid surgery. Through MiXCR, TCRdb re-clonotyped the PCR reads. The data show some 13,000 clones, 25% to 35% seen once. The sequenced material came from tumor tissue. The receptor source for this set is a female donor with papillary thyroid cancer or a benign thyroid nodule (not recorded which). Some clones in this sample may be carry-over from other donors' samples.

This clone was observed many times. The V gene is TRBV29-1, the J gene TRBJ1-4; the D gene is possibly TRBD1 (5 bases). Trimming stripped 6 bases from V and 8 bases from J, with 19 bases between. This CDR3 region has 14 residues. Germline V gene data show CDR1 as SQVTM and CDR2 as ANQGSEA. The CDR3, as DNA: TGCAGCGTGGGGAGGGGCGCGGTTGGAGAAAAACTGTTTTTT. Its translation is CSVGRGAVGEKLFF.

Points on this clone: One end of the junction varies from germline; a read error may be responsible. CDR3 sequence: CVTSVRPGTSVRTTDTQYF. The CDR3 DNA sequence: TGTGTCACCAGTGTTCGACCCGGGACTAGCGTGAGGACGACAGATACGCAGTATTTT. This chain links TRBV24-1 with TRBJ2-3, with 10 nucleotides matching TRBD2. In germline, CDR1 is KGHDR, CDR2 SFDVKD. The CDR3 length is 19 residues.

This rearrangement joins TRBV20-1 to TRBJ2-2; D may be TRBD1 (6 bases). V was shortened by 0 bases and J by 3 bases, with 20 bases between the two germline ends. Germline CDR1 DFQATT, CDR2 SNEGSKA (reference sequence). This CDR3 is built from 18 residues. The CDR3 DNA reads TGCAGTGCTAGAGATCGCAATGAGGGGGTTAGGTACACCGGGGAGCTGTTTTTT. Translation gives CSARDRNEGVRYTGELFF.

There are many counts of this clone. A much larger clone differs from this one at a single base, so this may be a read error. This chain connects TRBV24-1 to TRBJ2-5; D is possibly TRBD2 (5 bases). Germline lookup yields CDR1 KGHDR and CDR2 SFDVKD. The CDR3 consists of 14 residues. CDR3 amino acids: CATSDSGFQEAQYF. CDR3 sequence (DNA): TGTGCCACCAGTGATTCGGGGTTCCAAGAGGCCCAGTACTTC.

The gene calls are TRBV20-1 and TRBJ2-7; TRBD2 agrees at 7 bases. This CDR3 comprises 15 residues. Germline V gene sequence: CDR1 DFQATT, CDR2 SNEGSKA (reference sequence). The J segment lost 6 bases and the V segment lost 3 bases, leaving 14 bases of the junction unmatched. DNA for the CDR3: TGCAGTGCTAGTGCCAGGGAGGGAGACCCCTCCGAGCAGTACTTC. Translating gives CSASAREGDPSEQYF.

The chain joins TRBV6-1 to TRBJ2-7; D is perhaps TRBD2 (6 bases). CDR3 length: 15 amino acids. The germline V and J ends were trimmed by 7 bases and 2 bases, with 18 bases remaining between them. Germline V gene sequence: CDR1 MNHNS, CDR2 SASEGT. CDR3 nucleotides: TGTGCCAGCATCCACGGACTATCGGGAGCCTACGAGCAGTACTTC. Translating gives CASIHGLSGAYEQYF.

The chain combines TRBV6-2 or TRBV6-3 with TRBJ2-4; the D is unclear. There are 15 residues in the CDR3. V dropped 0 bases and J dropped 3 bases, with 9 bases sitting between them. CDR1 is MNHEY, CDR2 SVGEGT, per germline. This chain's CDR3 is CASSYSFANKNIQYF. The CDR3 bases are TGTGCCAGCAGTTACTCCTTCGCTAACAAAAACATTCAGTACTTC.

The chain has TRBV6-1 and TRBJ2-2; D unresolved. Deletions cut 7 bases from V and 0 bases from J, with 9 bases between. CDR3 length: 14 amino acids. Germline V gene sequence: CDR1 MNHNS, CDR2 SASEGT. The CDR3 DNA reads TGTGCCAGCATCCGGAGTACGAACACCGGGGAGCTGTTTTTT. Translated: CASIRSTNTGELFF.

This clone appeared a single time. CDR3 amino acids: CASSLELAGRHTGELFF. DNA of the CDR3: TGTGCCAGCAGCTTAGAACTAGCGGGAAGGCACACCGGGGAGCTGTTTTTT. The genes are TRBV11-2 and TRBJ2-2; TRBD2 agrees at 10 bases. CDR1 and CDR2 (germline): SGHAT, FQNNGV. This CDR3 contains 17 residues. The junction had 4 bases not matched to a gene; V was cut back by 0 bases and J by 3 bases.

In its sample, this clone ranks as medium-sized (0.01 to 0.1%). The CDR3 DNA reads TGTGCCAGCAGCGTAAGGCAGCGGGATAATGAGCAGTTCTTC. Its protein product is CASSVRQRDNEQFF. The chain combines TRBV9 with TRBJ2-1; 7 bases are a match to TRBD2. Germline V CDR1 and CDR2: SGDLS, YYNGEE. With 1 base clipped from V and 7 bases from J, the junction kept 5 bases outside the gene matches. The CDR3 consists of 14 residues.

This sequence joins TRBV5-1 and TRBJ1-2; unclear D gene. V lost 1 base to trimming and J lost 7 bases, with 11 bases between them. The CDR3 sequence is 13 residues long. In germline, CDR1 is SGHRS, CDR2 YFSETQ. CDR3: CASSLSSTTGYTF. The CDR3 region has the DNA TGCGCCAGCAGCTTGTCCTCTACGACTGGCTACACCTTC.

V usage is TRBV2 and J usage is TRBJ2-7; no reliable D call. The CDR3 is made up of 14 amino acids. Trimming left V 4 bases short and J 3 bases short, with 13 bases between. CDR1 is SNHLY, CDR2 FYNNEI, per germline. CDR3 loop: CASSGVRWNYEQYF. The DNA for the CDR3 is TGTGCCAGCAGTGGAGTTCGCTGGAACTACGAGCAGTACTTC.

This clone has only a few counts. A junction end diverges from the germline sequence, so it may reflect a read error. The CDR3 is CAISRKGSSGNTIYF. CDR3 sequence (DNA): TGTGCCATCAGTCGCAAGGGGTCCTCTGGAAACACCATATATTTT. The chain uses TRBV6-1 and TRBJ1-3; maybe TRBD1 (5 bases). This CDR3 has 15 amino acids. Germline CDR1 and CDR2: MNHNS and SASEGT.

The CDR3, as DNA: TGTGCCAGCAGTTTTTCCGCTAGCGGGACCCGCACAGATACGCAGTATTTT. Its protein product is CASSFSASGTRTDTQYF. The chain combines TRBV28 with TRBJ2-3; TRBD2 matches at 9 bases. V lost 3 bases and J lost 1; bases outside the gene matches: 8. The CDR3 extends over 17 amino acids. The V gene's germline CDR1 is MDHEN and CDR2 SYDVKM.

The chain links TRBV5-1 to TRBJ2-3; 8 nucleotides line up with TRBD1. The CDR3 has 14 residues. Germline values: CDR1 SGHRS, CDR2 YFSETQ. V shed 3 bases, J shed 2 bases, and the junction held 2 bases outside the gene matches. Written as DNA, the CDR3 is TGCGCCAGCAGCTGGGGACAGGCCACAGATACGCAGTATTTT. Encoded protein: CASSWGQATDTQYF.

This clone was counted only a few times. V and J are TRBV12-3 or TRBV12-4 and TRBJ2-2, with 10 bases fitting TRBD1. The V gene end was trimmed by 6 bases and the J gene end by 5 bases; junction bases not matched to a gene: 9. This CDR3 comprises 16 residues. CDR3 bases: TGTGCCAGCAGCCGGACCGGGACAGGGGTTACCGGGGAGCTGTTTTTT. Its translation: CASSRTGTGVTGELFF.

This clone was recorded at least ten times. The CDR3 DNA reads as TGTGCCAGCATGCCGGTTGCTAGCACCAATGAGCAGTTCTTC. Its translation is CASMPVASTNEQFF. The chain is built from TRBV2 and TRBJ2-1; TRBD2 might be the D (5 bases). The CDR3 covers 14 residues. Looked up from germline, CDR1 is SNHLY and CDR2 is FYNNEI. With 7 bases removed from V and 6 bases from J, the gap between germline ends came to 16 bases.

This clone appeared a few times. The rearrangement links TRBV6-6 to TRBJ1-2, with 8 bases identical to TRBD1. The ends lost 3 bases at V and 4 bases at J; junction bases unmatched: 7. CDR1 is MNHNY and CDR2 is SVGAGI in the germline V gene (reference sequence). The CDR3 is made up of 15 amino acids. The CDR3 DNA follows: TGTGCCAGCAGTTATAGACGGACAGGGACCTATGGCTACACCTTC. This gives the protein CASSYRRTGTYGYTF.

This clone appeared many times. CDR3 residues: CASSVTLSGTQYF. The CDR3 DNA sequence: TGTGCCAGCAGTGTAACATTGAGTGGGACCCAGTACTTC. The V gene is TRBV6-1, the J gene TRBJ2-5; D remains ambiguous. V lost 4 bases and J lost 7, with 13 bases in between. CDR1 and CDR2 (germline): MNHNS, SASEGT. The CDR3 has 13 amino acids.

The rearrangement links TRBV20-1 to TRBJ2-1; perhaps TRBD2 as D (7 bases). V lost 5 bases to trimming and J lost 7 bases, with 15 bases between them. Germline V lookup: CDR1 DFQATT, CDR2 SNEGSKA (reference sequence). This CDR3 spans 13 amino acids. For the CDR3, the DNA is TGCAGTGCTCTCCCGGGGGGCATGAATGAGCAGTTCTTC. Residues: CSALPGGMNEQFF.

This clone was detected only a few times. The J gene is TRBJ2-2, the V gene TRBV6-2 or TRBV6-3; TRBD1 matches 12 bases. Trimming removed 8 bases from V and 5 bases from J; junction bases left unmatched: 3. This CDR3 is built from 14 residues. Looked up from germline, CDR1 is MNHEY and CDR2 is SVGEGT. The CDR3 reads CASRDRGHTGELFF. The CDR3, as DNA: TGTGCCAGCCGGGACAGGGGGCATACCGGGGAGCTGTTTTTT.

This sequence joins TRBV11-1 and TRBJ2-7; 10 positions match TRBD1. V dropped 7 bases and J dropped 7; count of bases not matched to a gene: 16. From germline, CDR1 is SGHAT and CDR2 FQDESV (reference sequence). This CDR3 contains 16 residues. The CDR3, as DNA: TGTGCCAGCATCCGCGAAACTGGGACAGGGGAAAGGGAGCAGTACTTC. It is translated as CASIRETGTGEREQYF.

The rearrangement links TRBV6-1 to TRBJ2-7, with D possibly matching TRBD1 (5 bases). This CDR3 is 14 amino acids long. V was cut by 11 bases and J by 4 bases, with 21 bases left in between. CDR1 is MNHNS, CDR2 SASEGT, per germline. The CDR3 sequence is CAAWSMGRAYEQYF. The CDR3 coding sequence is TGTGCCGCGTGGTCGATGGGGCGCGCATACGAGCAGTACTTC.